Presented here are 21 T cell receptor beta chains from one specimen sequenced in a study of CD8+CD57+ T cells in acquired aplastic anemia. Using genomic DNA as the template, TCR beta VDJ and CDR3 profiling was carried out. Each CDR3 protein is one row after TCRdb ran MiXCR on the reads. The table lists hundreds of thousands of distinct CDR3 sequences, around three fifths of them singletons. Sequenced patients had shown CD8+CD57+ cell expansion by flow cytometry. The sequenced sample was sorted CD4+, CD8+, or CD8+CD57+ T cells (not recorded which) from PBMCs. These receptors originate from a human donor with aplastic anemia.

CDR3 DNA: TGCAGTGCTACCCAGACGAATGCTGAGGATACGCAGTATTTT. The encoded protein is CSATQTNAEDTQYF. The chain couples TRBV20-1 to TRBJ2-3; D uncertain. V was shortened by 4 bases and J by 6 bases, with 17 bases between the two germline ends. There are 14 residues in the CDR3. Germline V gene data show CDR1 as DFQATT and CDR2 as SNEGSKA (reference sequence).

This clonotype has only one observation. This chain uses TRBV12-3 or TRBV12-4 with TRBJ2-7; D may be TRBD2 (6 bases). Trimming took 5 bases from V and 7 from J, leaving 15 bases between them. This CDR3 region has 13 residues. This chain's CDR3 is CASSPGPGREQYF. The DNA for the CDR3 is TGTGCCAGCAGTCCGGGACCAGGGAGGGAGCAGTACTTC.

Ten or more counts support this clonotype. CDR3 region: CASSIAGGHYNEQFF. The CDR3 coding sequence is TGTGCCAGCAGTATAGCGGGGGGGCACTACAATGAGCAGTTCTTC. This sequence joins TRBV2 and TRBJ2-1, with 11 bases that match TRBD2. CDR1 is SNHLY and CDR2 is FYNNEI in the germline V gene. The CDR3 extends over 15 amino acids. V shed 5 bases and J 3 bases; nucleotides not matched to a gene: 3.

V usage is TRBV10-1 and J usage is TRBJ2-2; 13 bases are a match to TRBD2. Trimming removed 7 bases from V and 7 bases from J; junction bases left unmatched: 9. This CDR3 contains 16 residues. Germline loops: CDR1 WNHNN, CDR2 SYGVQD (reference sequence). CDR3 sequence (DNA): TGCGCCAGCACACTAGCGGGAGGGCCTATGAGCGGGGAGCTGTTTTTT. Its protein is CASTLAGGPMSGELFF.

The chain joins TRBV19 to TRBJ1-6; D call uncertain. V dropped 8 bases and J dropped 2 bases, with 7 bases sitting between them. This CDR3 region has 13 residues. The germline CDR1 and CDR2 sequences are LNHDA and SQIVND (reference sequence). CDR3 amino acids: CASGMAYNSPLHF. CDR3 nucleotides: TGTGCCAGTGGGATGGCCTATAATTCACCCCTCCACTTT.

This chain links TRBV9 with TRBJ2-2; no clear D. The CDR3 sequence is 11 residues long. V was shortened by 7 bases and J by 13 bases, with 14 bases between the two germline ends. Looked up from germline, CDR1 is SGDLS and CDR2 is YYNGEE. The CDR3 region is CASERSGWLFF. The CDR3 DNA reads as TGTGCCAGCGAACGGTCCGGGTGGCTGTTTTTT.

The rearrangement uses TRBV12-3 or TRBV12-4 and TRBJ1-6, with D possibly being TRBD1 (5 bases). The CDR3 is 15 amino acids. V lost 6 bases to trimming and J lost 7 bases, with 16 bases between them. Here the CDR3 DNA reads TGTGCCAGCAGCTCGGACGGGACGGCAAATTCACCCCTCCACTTT. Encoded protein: CASSSDGTANSPLHF.

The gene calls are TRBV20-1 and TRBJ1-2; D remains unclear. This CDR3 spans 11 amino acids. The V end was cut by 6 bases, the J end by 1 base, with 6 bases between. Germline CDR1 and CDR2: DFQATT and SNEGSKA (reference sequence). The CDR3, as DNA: TGCAGTGCCAGGATTAACTATGGCTACACCTTC. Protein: CSARINYGYTF.

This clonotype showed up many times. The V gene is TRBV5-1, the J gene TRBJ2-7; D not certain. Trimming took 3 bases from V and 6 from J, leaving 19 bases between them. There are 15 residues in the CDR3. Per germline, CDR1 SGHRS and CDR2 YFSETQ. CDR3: CASSSGPPRVLEQYF. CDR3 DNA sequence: TGCGCCAGCAGCTCGGGCCCCCCTCGGGTACTCGAGCAGTACTTC.

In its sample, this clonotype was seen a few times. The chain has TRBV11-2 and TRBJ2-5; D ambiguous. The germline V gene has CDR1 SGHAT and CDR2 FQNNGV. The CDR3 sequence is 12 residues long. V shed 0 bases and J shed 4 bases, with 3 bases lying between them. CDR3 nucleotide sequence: TGTGCCAGCAGCTTAGATCTAGAGACCCAGTACTTC. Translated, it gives CASSLDLETQYF.

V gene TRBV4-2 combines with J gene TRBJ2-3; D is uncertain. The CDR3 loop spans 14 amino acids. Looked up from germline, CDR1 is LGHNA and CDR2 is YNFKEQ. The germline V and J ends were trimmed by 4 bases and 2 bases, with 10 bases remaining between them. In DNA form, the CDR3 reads TGTGCCAGCAGCCCCGGACCATTCACAGATACGCAGTATTTT. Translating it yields CASSPGPFTDTQYF.

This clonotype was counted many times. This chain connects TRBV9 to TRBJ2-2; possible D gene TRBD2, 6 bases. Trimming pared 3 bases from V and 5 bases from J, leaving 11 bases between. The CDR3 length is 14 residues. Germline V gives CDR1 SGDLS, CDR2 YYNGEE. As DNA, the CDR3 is TGTGCCAGCAGCGCCACCGGACTAACCGGGGAGCTGTTTTTT. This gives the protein CASSATGLTGELFF. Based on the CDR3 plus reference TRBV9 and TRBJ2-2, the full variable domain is DSGVTQTPKHLITATGQRVTLRCSPRSGDLSVYWYQQSLDQGLQFLIQYYNGEERAKGNILERFSAQQFPDLHSELNLSSLELGDSALYFCASSATGLTGELFFGEGSRLTVL.

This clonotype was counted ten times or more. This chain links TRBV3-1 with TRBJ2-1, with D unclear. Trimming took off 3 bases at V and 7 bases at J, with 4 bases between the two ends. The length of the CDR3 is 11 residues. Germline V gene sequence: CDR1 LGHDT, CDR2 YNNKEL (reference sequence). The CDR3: CASSQLNEQFF. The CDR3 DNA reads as TGTGCCAGCAGCCAGTTAAATGAGCAGTTCTTC.

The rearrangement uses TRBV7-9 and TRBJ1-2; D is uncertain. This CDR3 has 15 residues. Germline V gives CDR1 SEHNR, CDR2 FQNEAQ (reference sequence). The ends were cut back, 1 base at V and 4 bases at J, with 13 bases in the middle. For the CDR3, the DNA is TGTGCCAGCAGCTTAGGTAACGCCCTGGCCTATGGCTACACCTTC. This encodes CASSLGNALAYGYTF. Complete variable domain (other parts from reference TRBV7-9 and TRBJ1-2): DTGVSQNPRHKITKRGQNVTFRCDPISEHNRLYWYRQTLGQGPEFLTYFQNEAQLEKSRLLSDRFSAERPKGSFSTLEIQRTEQGDSAMYLCASSLGNALAYGYTFGSGTRLTVV.

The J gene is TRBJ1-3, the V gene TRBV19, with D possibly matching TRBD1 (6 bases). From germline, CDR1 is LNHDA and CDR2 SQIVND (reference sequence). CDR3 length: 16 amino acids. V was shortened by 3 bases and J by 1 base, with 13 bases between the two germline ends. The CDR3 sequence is CASSMAATGSGNTIYF. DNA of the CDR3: TGTGCCAGTAGTATGGCTGCAACAGGGTCTGGAAACACCATATATTTT.

CDR3 loop: CSAKEQYF. The DNA for the CDR3 is TGCAGCGCAAAGGAGCAGTACTTC. The V call is TRBV29-1, the J call TRBJ2-7; no clear D gene. The CDR3 has 8 amino acids. Germline CDR1 and CDR2: SQVTM and ANQGSEA. The V and J ends lost 7 bases and 7 bases respectively, with 5 bases between them.

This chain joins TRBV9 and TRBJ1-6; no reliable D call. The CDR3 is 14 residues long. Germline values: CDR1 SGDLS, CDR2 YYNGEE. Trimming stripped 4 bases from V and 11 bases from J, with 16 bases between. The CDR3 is CASSSVGSPAPLHF. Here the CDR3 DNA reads TGTGCCAGCAGCAGCGTCGGGAGCCCGGCACCCCTCCACTTT.

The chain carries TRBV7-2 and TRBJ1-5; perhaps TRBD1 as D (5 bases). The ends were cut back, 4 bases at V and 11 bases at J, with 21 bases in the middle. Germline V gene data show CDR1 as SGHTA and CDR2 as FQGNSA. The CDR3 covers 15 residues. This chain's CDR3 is CASSWTSGDQETQHF. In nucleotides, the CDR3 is TGTGCCAGCAGCTGGACTAGCGGGGACCAAGAGACCCAGCATTTT.

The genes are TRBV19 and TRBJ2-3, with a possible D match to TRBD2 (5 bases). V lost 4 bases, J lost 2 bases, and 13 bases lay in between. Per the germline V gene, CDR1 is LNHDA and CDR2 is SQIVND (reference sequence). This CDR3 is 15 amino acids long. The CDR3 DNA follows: TGTGCCAGTAGTAGGGGTTCGGGGTCCACAGATACGCAGTATTTT. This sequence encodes CASSRGSGSTDTQYF.

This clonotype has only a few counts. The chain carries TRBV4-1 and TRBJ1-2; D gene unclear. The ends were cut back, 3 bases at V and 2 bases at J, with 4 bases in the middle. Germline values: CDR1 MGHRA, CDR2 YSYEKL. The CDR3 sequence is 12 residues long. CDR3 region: CASSHQNYGYTF. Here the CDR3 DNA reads TGCGCCAGCAGCCATCAAAACTATGGCTACACCTTC.

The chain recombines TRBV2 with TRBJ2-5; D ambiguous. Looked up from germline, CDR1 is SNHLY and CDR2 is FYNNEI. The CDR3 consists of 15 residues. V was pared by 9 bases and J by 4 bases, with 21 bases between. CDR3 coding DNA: TGTGCCAGTCACCTGGGCCCTTCCCCTGGAGAGACCCAGTACTTC. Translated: CASHLGPSPGETQYF.